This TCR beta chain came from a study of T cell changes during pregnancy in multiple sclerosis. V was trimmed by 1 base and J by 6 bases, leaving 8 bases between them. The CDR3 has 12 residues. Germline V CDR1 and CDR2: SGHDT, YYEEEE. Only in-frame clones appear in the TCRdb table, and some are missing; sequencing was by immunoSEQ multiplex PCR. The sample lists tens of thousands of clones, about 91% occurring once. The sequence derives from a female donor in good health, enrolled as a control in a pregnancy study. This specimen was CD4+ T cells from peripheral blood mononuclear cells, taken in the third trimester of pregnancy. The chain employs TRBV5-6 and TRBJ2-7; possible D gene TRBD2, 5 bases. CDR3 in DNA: TGTGCCAGCAGCTTGTCCGGGATCGAGCAGTACTTC. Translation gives CASSLSGIEQYF.